These 14 T cell receptor beta chains came from one sample sequenced in a study of shared clonotypes between healthy human individuals. Profiled with immunoSEQ multiplex PCR; TCRdb holds only in-frame clones, not every one. The sample includes 2 million to 3 million clones, approximately 94% of them seen just once. Sequencing was done on a sample of naive CD4+ T cells from PBMCs. Indicated subset: CD45RA+ positively selected. All receptors come from a man younger than 35 in good health. Some clones in this sample may be carry-over from other donors' samples.

This sequence joins TRBV19 and TRBJ1-5, with D possibly being TRBD1 (6 bases). CDR3 length: 14 residues. The germline V gene has CDR1 LNHDA and CDR2 SQIVND (reference sequence). V gave up 7 bases and J gave up 1 base, with 11 bases separating them. The CDR3: CASKERGSNQPQHF. DNA of the CDR3: TGTGCCAGTAAGGAAAGGGGGAGCAATCAGCCCCAGCATTTT. Filled out from reference TRBV19 and TRBJ1-5, the complete variable domain reads DGGITQSPKYLFRKEGQNVTLSCEQNLNHDAMYWYRQDPGQGLRLIYYSQIVNDFQKGDIAEGYSVSREKKESFPLTVTSAQKNPTAFYLCASKERGSNQPQHFGDGTRLSIL.

The chain carries TRBV6-1 and TRBJ2-3; D ambiguous. Germline CDR1 MNHNS, CDR2 SASEGT. V lost 5 bases to trimming and J lost 2 bases, with 8 bases between them. This CDR3 region has 13 residues. CDR3 bases: TGTGCCAGCAGTCTAGAGGTCACAGATACGCAGTATTTT. Translated, it gives CASSLEVTDTQYF.

The CDR3 loop is CASSLGRGRTNYEQYF. CDR3 nucleotides: TGTGCCAGCAGCTTGGGCCGTGGCCGGACCAACTACGAGCAGTACTTC. The rearrangement joins TRBV5-4 to TRBJ2-7; unclear D gene. There are 16 residues in the CDR3. Germline CDR1 is SGHNT and CDR2 is YYREEE (reference sequence). Trimming took off 0 bases at V and 3 bases at J, with 16 bases between the two ends.

The chain carries TRBV5-1 and TRBJ1-1; D uncertain. Trimming left V 1 base short and J 3 bases short, with 16 bases between. Looked up from germline, CDR1 is SGHRS and CDR2 is YFSETQ. The CDR3 consists of 16 residues. Here the CDR3 reads CASSLLAGSGDTEAFF. CDR3 nucleotides: TGCGCCAGCAGCTTGCTGGCGGGTTCTGGGGACACTGAAGCTTTCTTT.

The chain links TRBV30 to TRBJ2-5; TRBD2 is a possible D gene (6 bases). Per germline, CDR1 GTSNPN and CDR2 SVGIG (reference sequence). Trimming pared 5 bases from V and 4 bases from J, leaving 17 bases between. The CDR3 covers 14 residues. CDR3 DNA sequence: TGTGCCTGGGGAAAGGACGGGCGGGGAGAGACCCAGTACTTC. Translating it yields CAWGKDGRGETQYF.

Note on this clone: No conserved phenylalanine or tryptophan is present at the end of the CDR3, so a read error is the likely explanation. The rearrangement uses TRBV28 and TRBJ1-5, with 7 nucleotides matching TRBD1. CDR3 length: 14 amino acids. CDR1 and CDR2 from the germline V gene are MDHEN and SYDVKM. With V trimmed by 1 base and J by 6 bases, 3 bases remained unmatched. CDR3 amino acids: CASSLLQGTQPQHL. Written as DNA, the CDR3 is TGTGCCAGCAGTTTATTACAGGGGACTCAGCCCCAGCATCTT.

This clone was recorded a few times. The V gene is TRBV7-9, the J gene TRBJ1-4; TRBD1 might be the D (5 bases). Germline values: CDR1 SEHNR, CDR2 FQNEAQ (reference sequence). V lost 4 bases and J 8 bases, leaving 17 bases between the germline ends. The CDR3 has 15 amino acids. Written as DNA, the CDR3 is TGTGCCAGCAGCTCATCGGGGCTCCGGCCCGAAAAACTGTTTTTT. Protein: CASSSSGLRPEKLFF.

This clone came up once. The chain uses TRBV5-4 and TRBJ2-7; 10 positions agree with TRBD1. Trimming removed 4 bases from V and 3 bases from J; junction bases left unmatched: 4. CDR1 is SGHNT, CDR2 YYREEE, per germline (reference sequence). The CDR3 is made up of 14 amino acids. The CDR3: CASSIWTGGYEQYF. Written as DNA, the CDR3 is TGTGCCAGCAGCATATGGACAGGGGGCTACGAGCAGTACTTC.

This chain links TRBV5-1 with TRBJ1-2; D call uncertain. V was clipped by 0 bases and J by 1 base, with 10 bases between them. The CDR3 sequence is 15 residues long. Germline assignment: CDR1 SGHRS and CDR2 YFSETQ. CDR3 bases: TGCGCCAGCAGCTTGGTGTCGGAGGGTAACTATGGCTACACCTTC. Protein sequence: CASSLVSEGNYGYTF.

The chain couples TRBV7-2 to TRBJ2-5; 7 nucleotides align to TRBD2. Germline CDR1 is SGHTA and CDR2 is FQGNSA. Trimming removed 1 base from V and 7 bases from J; junction bases left unmatched: 9. This CDR3 spans 15 amino acids. The CDR3 here is CASSLGGEGSGTQYF. DNA for the CDR3: TGTGCCAGCAGCTTAGGAGGGGAGGGGTCCGGGACCCAGTACTTC. Full variable domain (rest looked up from reference TRBV7-2 and TRBJ2-5): GAGVSQSPSNKVTEKGKDVELRCDPISGHTALYWYRQSLGQGLEFLIYFQGNSAPDKSGLPSDRFSAERTGGSVSTLTIQRTQQEDSAVYLCASSLGGEGSGTQYFGPGTRLLVL.

This clone was counted once. This CDR3 is also generated by other DNA sequences in the sample. The chain carries TRBV6-5 and TRBJ1-1; 8 nucleotides line up with TRBD1. Germline V CDR1 and CDR2: MNHEY, SVGAGI. There are 13 residues in the CDR3. Unmatched junction bases numbered 4, after V lost 6 bases and J lost 4 bases. CDR3 protein: CASRITGGTEAFF. The CDR3 DNA reads as TGTGCCAGCAGGATTACAGGGGGCACTGAAGCTTTCTTT.

The chain links TRBV21-1 to TRBJ2-7; the table's TRBD2 call for D was not verified on the DNA. TRBV21-1 is tagged as a pseudogene. The CDR3 covers 16 residues. This chain's CDR3 is CASSAQEEREVDEQYF. The CDR3 DNA sequence: TGTGCCAGCAGCGCCCAGGAAGAGCGGGAGGTCGACGAGCAGTACTTC.

CDR3 coding DNA: TGTGCCAGCAGAACTAACGTGGGAGGCTACGAGCAGTACTTC. Translation gives CASRTNVGGYEQYF. This chain uses TRBV28 with TRBJ2-7; a weak D match, TRBD2 (6 bases). Between the trimmed V and J ends, which lost 6 bases and 3 bases, there was a span of 15 bases. Looked up from germline, CDR1 is MDHEN and CDR2 is SYDVKM. The CDR3 sequence is 14 residues long.

V usage is TRBV4-1 and J usage is TRBJ2-5; TRBD2 might be the D (5 bases). CDR3 length equals 15 residues. With 0 bases removed from V and 5 bases from J, the gap between germline ends came to 13 bases. The germline V gene encodes CDR1 MGHRA and CDR2 YSYEKL. As DNA, the CDR3 is TGCGCCAGCAGCCAAGAGGGAACTAGGAGGGAGACCCAGTACTTC. It specifies CASSQEGTRRETQYF.